The 27 T cell receptor beta chains presented below share a single source sample, sequenced in a study of metastatic and nonmetastatic thyroid tumors. All patients were untreated before thyroid surgery. Via MiXCR, TCRdb re-called the PCR reads. This sample has roughly 7,000 clones, with 30% to 35% found just once. Source material: adjacent normal tissue. The receptor set was obtained from a female donor with papillary thyroid cancer or a benign thyroid nodule (not recorded which). Some clones in this sample may be carry-over from other donors' samples.

CDR3 in amino acids: CSALGDQGNHEQYF. The CDR3 DNA reads TGCAGTGCCCTCGGAGACCAAGGGAACCACGAGCAGTACTTC. The V call is TRBV20-1, the J call TRBJ2-7; D is ambiguous. CDR3 length: 14 amino acids. Trimming took off 6 bases at V and 5 bases at J, with 20 bases between the two ends. Germline CDR1 DFQATT, CDR2 SNEGSKA (reference sequence).

In its sample, this clone ranks as medium-sized. The rearrangement uses TRBV7-2 and TRBJ2-4; possible D gene TRBD2, 5 bases. V was clipped by 8 bases and J by 4 bases, with 9 bases between them. This CDR3 has 12 amino acids. CDR1 SGHTA and CDR2 FQGNSA come from the germline V gene. CDR3 nucleotide sequence: TGTGCCAGCTCGGACTGGAAAAACATTCAGTACTTC. Its translation is CASSDWKNIQYF.

This clone has more than one count but fewer than ten. The chain uses TRBV12-3 or TRBV12-4 and TRBJ2-2, with TRBD2 matching 9 bases. The CDR3 contains 16 residues. V lost 6 bases and J lost 4; bases outside the gene matches: 9. Here the CDR3 reads CASSPTGTSSTGELFF. CDR3 bases: TGTGCCAGCAGCCCGACCGGGACTAGCAGCACCGGGGAGCTGTTTTTT.

As concerns this clone: The junction departs from the called germline gene at one end, perhaps through a read error. This chain uses TRBV7-2 with TRBJ2-7; D gene ambiguous. Germline values: CDR1 SGHTA, CDR2 FQGNSA. The CDR3 contains 13 residues. In DNA form, the CDR3 reads TGTGCCAGCAGCCTCGAACAATGGTACGATCAGTACTTC. Its protein is CASSLEQWYDQYF.

The chain combines TRBV4-3 with TRBJ2-7; the match to TRBD1 covers 9 bases. V gave up 2 bases and J gave up 8 bases; unmatched junction bases: 10. The CDR3 covers 15 residues. From germline, CDR1 is LGHNA and CDR2 YSLEER. CDR3 coding DNA: TGCGCCAGCAGCCAAATCGGGACAGGGTCCCTACAGCAGTACTTC. It codes for CASSQIGTGSLQQYF.

The chain combines TRBV5-1 with TRBJ1-3; D uncertain. Germline-derived CDR1 and CDR2 are SGHRS and YFSETQ. V gave up 0 bases and J gave up 2 bases, with 9 bases separating them. This CDR3 is built from 15 residues. This CDR3 reads CASSLVPGAGNTIYF. The CDR3 region has the DNA TGCGCCAGCAGCTTGGTGCCGGGAGCTGGAAACACCATATATTTT. The whole variable domain, remainder taken from reference TRBV5-1 and TRBJ1-3, is KAGVTQTPRYLIKTRGQQVTLSCSPISGHRSVSWYQQTPGQGLQFLFEYFSETQRNKGNFPGRFSGRQFSNSRSEMNVSTLELGDSALYLCASSLVPGAGNTIYFGEGSWLTVV.

The V call is TRBV30, the J call TRBJ2-7, with 9 positions matching TRBD2. Germline-derived CDR1 and CDR2 are GTSNPN and SVGIG (reference sequence). The CDR3 spans 13 residues. V shed 8 bases, J shed 4 bases, and the junction held 9 bases outside the gene matches. The CDR3 sequence: CAGGLAQTYEQYF. The CDR3, as DNA: TGTGCCGGTGGACTAGCGCAAACGTACGAGCAGTACTTC. Together with reference TRBV30 and TRBJ2-7, the CDR3 gives the full variable domain: SQTIHQWPATLVQPVGSPLSLECTVEGTSNPNLYWYRQAAGRGLQLLFYSVGIGQISSEVPQNLSASRPQDRQFILSSKKLLLSDSGFYLCAGGLAQTYEQYFGPGTRLTVT.

CDR3 sequence reads: CASISHGAGTEAFF. CDR3 nucleotides: TGTGCCAGCATCTCACACGGGGCTGGCACTGAAGCTTTCTTT. The chain combines TRBV6-1 with TRBJ1-1; D might be TRBD1 (5 bases). This CDR3 contains 14 residues. V was trimmed by 7 bases and J by 4 bases, leaving 16 bases between them. Germline CDR1 reads MNHNS; CDR2 reads SASEGT.

This chain connects TRBV27 to TRBJ1-2, with 10 bases identical to TRBD1. CDR1 and CDR2 from the germline V gene are MNHEY and SMNVEV (reference sequence). The junction had 13 bases not matched to a gene; V was cut back by 7 bases and J by 2 bases. This CDR3 is built from 17 residues. CDR3 protein: CASILTSPGQGNYGYTF. The CDR3 DNA follows: TGTGCCAGCATCTTAACCTCCCCGGGACAGGGGAACTATGGCTACACCTTC.

The chain joins TRBV4-2 to TRBJ2-1; 9 nucleotides line up with TRBD2. The trim removed 4 bases at V and 4 bases at J, leaving 8 bases unmatched. The length of the CDR3 is 16 residues. Germline CDR1 is LGHNA and CDR2 is YNFKEQ. The CDR3 DNA sequence: TGTGCCAGCAGCCGTGGACTAGCGTCTGATTACAATGAGCAGTTCTTC. Translating it yields CASSRGLASDYNEQFF.

The CDR3 sequence: CASSLGQETQYF. In DNA, the CDR3 is TGTGCCAGCAGCTTAGGCCAAGAGACCCAGTACTTC. The gene calls are TRBV13 and TRBJ2-5, with D unresolved. V was pared by 0 bases and J by 1 base, with 0 bases between. The CDR3 is 12 residues long. Germline V lookup: CDR1 PRHDT, CDR2 FYEKMQ (reference sequence). The full variable domain, in which reference TRBV13 and TRBJ2-5 provide the parts outside the CDR3, is AAGVIQSPRHLIKEKRETATLKCYPIPRHDTVYWYQQGPGQDPQFLISFYEKMQSDKGSIPDRFSAQQFSDYHSELNMSSLELGDSALYFCASSLGQETQYFGPGTRLLVL.

The V and J genes are TRBV2 and TRBJ1-4, with D possibly matching TRBD1 (6 bases). Germline CDR1 reads SNHLY; CDR2 reads FYNNEI. With 6 bases removed from V and 3 bases from J, the gap between germline ends came to 11 bases. The CDR3 covers 14 residues. This chain's CDR3 is CASRRTESNEKLFF. CDR3 DNA sequence: TGTGCCAGCAGGAGGACAGAGTCTAATGAAAAACTGTTTTTT.

The chain recombines TRBV6-1 with TRBJ1-5, with D perhaps TRBD1 (6 bases). Per germline, CDR1 MNHNS and CDR2 SASEGT. The CDR3 covers 15 residues. V dropped 5 bases and J dropped 0 bases, with 11 bases sitting between them. DNA of the CDR3: TGTGCCAGCAGTCGGCAGGGACATAGCAATCAGCCCCAGCATTTT. Translation gives CASSRQGHSNQPQHF.

The gene calls are TRBV20-1 and TRBJ2-7, with TRBD2 matching over 15 bases. Germline V gene data show CDR1 as DFQATT and CDR2 as SNEGSKA (reference sequence). After removal of 2 bases from V and 6 bases from J, the junction contained 2 bases not matched to a gene. The CDR3 contains 14 residues. The chain's CDR3 is CSARLGLAGGEQYF. CDR3 coding DNA: TGCAGTGCTAGATTGGGACTAGCGGGAGGCGAGCAGTACTTC.

This clone has just a few counts. CDR3 coding DNA: TGTGCCAGTCAGACAGGGAGGGTCACTGAAGCTTTCTTT. It is translated as CASQTGRVTEAFF. This rearrangement joins TRBV28 to TRBJ1-1, with 7 positions matching TRBD1. There are 13 residues in the CDR3. V trimming: 9 bases; J trimming: 4 bases; junction bases outside the gene matches: 8. CDR1 and CDR2 from the germline V gene are MDHEN and SYDVKM.

In this sample, this clone turned up a few times. The chain is built from TRBV19 and TRBJ2-1; D is perhaps TRBD2 (6 bases). The V gene lost 3 bases and the J gene lost 9 bases, with 15 bases spanning the gap. Per germline, CDR1 LNHDA and CDR2 SQIVND (reference sequence). The CDR3 totals 14 residues. This CDR3 reads CASSINAQGGEQFF. CDR3 coding DNA: TGTGCCAGTAGTATTAACGCTCAGGGAGGTGAGCAGTTCTTC.

This clone is categorized as medium-sized (0.01 to 0.1%). The chain has TRBV7-3 and TRBJ2-7; 10 nucleotides align to TRBD2. This CDR3 contains 19 residues. Germline trimming cut 5 bases from V and 3 bases from J; bases unmatched to any gene: 19. The germline CDR1 and CDR2 sequences are SGHTA and FQGTGA. CDR3: CASSRSSTEFTSGNYEQYF. For the CDR3, the DNA is TGTGCCAGCAGCAGAAGCTCAACGGAGTTTACTAGCGGGAACTACGAGCAGTACTTC.

This clone was observed at least ten times. The V call is TRBV12-3 or TRBV12-4, the J call TRBJ2-2; TRBD2 agrees at 12 bases. The length of the CDR3 is 14 residues. Losses at the gene ends were 4 bases for V and 6 bases for J; bases not matched to a gene: 0. CDR3 region: CASSSSGGAGELFF. In DNA, the CDR3 is TGTGCCAGCAGTTCTAGCGGGGGGGCCGGGGAGCTGTTTTTT.

This clone was recorded a few times. The rearrangement joins TRBV19 to TRBJ2-7; maybe TRBD2 (5 bases). The germline V gene has CDR1 LNHDA and CDR2 SQIVND (reference sequence). V lost 4 bases and J 5 bases, leaving 12 bases between the germline ends. This CDR3 spans 13 amino acids. The DNA for the CDR3 is TGTGCCAGTAGTAGGCTGCTCGGGGACGAGCAGTACTTC. Translated: CASSRLLGDEQYF.

This clone has just a few counts. The rearrangement uses TRBV7-3 and TRBJ2-1; 15 bases fit TRBD2. Losses at the gene ends were 1 base for V and 6 bases for J; bases not matched to a gene: 10. In germline, CDR1 is SGHTA, CDR2 FQGTGA. CDR3 length: 19 residues. The CDR3 DNA sequence: TGTGCCAGCAGCTTAATGGGGACTAGCGGGGGGCCGGTCTTCAATGAGCAGTTCTTC. Translated, it gives CASSLMGTSGGPVFNEQFF.

The V gene is TRBV11-2, the J gene TRBJ2-3; no firm D call. Trimming pared 0 bases from V and 10 bases from J, leaving 2 bases between. This CDR3 is built from 10 residues. CDR1 and CDR2 from the germline V gene are SGHAT and FQNNGV. DNA for the CDR3: TGTGCCAGCAGCTTAGACGCGCAGTATTTT. It specifies CASSLDAQYF.

This clone is termed medium-sized. The chain carries TRBV20-1 and TRBJ1-1, with 10 bases identical to TRBD1. Germline V gives CDR1 DFQATT, CDR2 SNEGSKA (reference sequence). The CDR3 is made up of 16 amino acids. The ends lost 3 bases at V and 5 bases at J; junction bases unmatched: 12. In DNA, the CDR3 is TGCAGTGCTAGTGTGACAGGGGGCCGTGCGGGGACTGAAGCTTTCTTT. It yields the protein CSASVTGGRAGTEAFF.

By proportion, this clone is medium-sized. The V call is TRBV29-1, the J call TRBJ2-1; D remains ambiguous. The CDR3 is 10 residues long. Trimming removed 5 bases from V and 8 bases from J, with 7 bases in between. CDR1 SQVTM and CDR2 ANQGSEA come from the germline V gene. The CDR3 region is CSVRDYEQFF. The CDR3 DNA sequence: TGCAGCGTTCGAGATTATGAGCAGTTCTTC.

The CDR3 here is CATSSIYEQFF. DNA of the CDR3: TGTGCCACCAGTTCCATTTATGAGCAGTTCTTC. The rearrangement uses TRBV24-1 and TRBJ2-1, with D uncertain. The germline V and J ends were trimmed by 6 bases and 8 bases, with 7 bases remaining between them. Germline V gives CDR1 KGHDR, CDR2 SFDVKD. This CDR3 region has 11 residues.

CDR3 amino acids: CASSQADRSTDTQYF. The DNA for the CDR3 is TGCGCCAGCAGCCAAGCGGACAGGAGCACAGATACGCAGTATTTT. This chain links TRBV4-1 with TRBJ2-3; 7 bases fit TRBD1. This CDR3 is 15 amino acids long. J was trimmed by 0 bases and V by 1 base; bases with no gene match: 1. Per the germline V gene, CDR1 is MGHRA and CDR2 is YSYEKL.

A single count supports this clone. V usage is TRBV4-2 and J usage is TRBJ1-3; perhaps TRBD1 as D (5 bases). Trimming took off 4 bases at V and 0 bases at J, with 13 bases between the two ends. The V gene's germline CDR1 is LGHNA and CDR2 YNFKEQ. The length of the CDR3 is 16 residues. The CDR3 bases are TGTGCCAGCAGCCCGCTCGGGGACTCCTCTGGAAACACCATATATTTT. Translated: CASSPLGDSSGNTIYF.

The J gene is TRBJ2-7, the V gene TRBV28, with 8 bases fitting TRBD1. This CDR3 comprises 16 residues. The germline V gene encodes CDR1 MDHEN and CDR2 SYDVKM. After removal of 6 bases from V and 2 bases from J, the junction contained 12 bases not matched to a gene. CDR3 sequence (DNA): TGTGCCAGCAGCCCTTGGACAGGGCCAGGTGCCTACGAGCAGTACTTC. Its protein product is CASSPWTGPGAYEQYF. The variable domain in full, with the rest retrieved from reference TRBV28 and TRBJ2-7, is DVKVTQSSRYLVKRTGEKVFLECVQDMDHENMFWYRQDPGLGLRLIYFSYDVKMKEKGDIPEGYSVSREKKERFSLILESASTNQTSMYLCASSPWTGPGAYEQYFGPGTRLTVT.